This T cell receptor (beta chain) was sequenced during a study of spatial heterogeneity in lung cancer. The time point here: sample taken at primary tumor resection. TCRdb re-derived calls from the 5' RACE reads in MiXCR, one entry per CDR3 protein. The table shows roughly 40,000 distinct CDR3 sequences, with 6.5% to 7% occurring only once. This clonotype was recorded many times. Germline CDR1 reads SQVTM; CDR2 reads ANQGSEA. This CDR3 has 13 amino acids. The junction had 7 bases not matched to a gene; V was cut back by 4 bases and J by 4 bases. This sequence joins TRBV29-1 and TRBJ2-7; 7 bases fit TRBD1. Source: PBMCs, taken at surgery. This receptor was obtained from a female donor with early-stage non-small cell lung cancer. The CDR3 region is CSVARGQPYEQYF. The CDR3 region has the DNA TGCAGCGTTGCTAGGGGACAGCCATACGAGCAGTACTTC.